This T cell receptor beta chain originates from a study of T cell changes during pregnancy in multiple sclerosis. The protocol was immunoSEQ multiplex PCR, while the TCRdb copy is restricted to in-frame clones and leaves out a portion. Counted here are 40,000 to 60,000 clones, more than 85% occurring once; the ten biggest clones make up roughly 0.92%. The germline V gene encodes CDR1 SEHNR and CDR2 FQNEAQ (reference sequence). V was pared by 4 bases and J by 2 bases, with 2 bases of the junction left unmatched. The CDR3 runs 13 residues. The gene calls are TRBV7-9 and TRBJ2-7; 7 positions agree with TRBD2. Material: peripheral blood, obtained after pregnancy. This sequence was found in a female donor with multiple sclerosis, enrolled in a pregnancy study. The CDR3 loop is CASSSGGTYEQYF. DNA of the CDR3: TGTGCCAGCAGCTCCGGGGGGACCTACGAGCAGTACTTC.